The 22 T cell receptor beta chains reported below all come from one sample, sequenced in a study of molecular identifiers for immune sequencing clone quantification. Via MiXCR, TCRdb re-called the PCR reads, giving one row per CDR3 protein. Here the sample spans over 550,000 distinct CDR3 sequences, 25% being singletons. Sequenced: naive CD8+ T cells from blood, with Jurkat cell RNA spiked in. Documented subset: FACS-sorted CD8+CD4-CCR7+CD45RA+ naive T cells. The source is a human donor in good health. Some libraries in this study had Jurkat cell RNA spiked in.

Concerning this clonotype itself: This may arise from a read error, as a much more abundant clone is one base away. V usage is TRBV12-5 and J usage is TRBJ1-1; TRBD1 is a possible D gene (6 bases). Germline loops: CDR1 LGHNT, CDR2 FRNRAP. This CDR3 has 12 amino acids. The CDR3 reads CASATGNAEAFF. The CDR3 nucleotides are TGTGCTAGTGCAACAGGGAACGCTGAAGCTTTCTTT. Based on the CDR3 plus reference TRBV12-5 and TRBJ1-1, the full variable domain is DARVTQTPRHKVTEMGQEVTMRCQPILGHNTVFWYRQTMMQGLELLAYFRNRAPLDDSGMPKDRFSAEMPDATLATLKIQPSEPRDSAVYFCASATGNAEAFFGQGTRLTVV.

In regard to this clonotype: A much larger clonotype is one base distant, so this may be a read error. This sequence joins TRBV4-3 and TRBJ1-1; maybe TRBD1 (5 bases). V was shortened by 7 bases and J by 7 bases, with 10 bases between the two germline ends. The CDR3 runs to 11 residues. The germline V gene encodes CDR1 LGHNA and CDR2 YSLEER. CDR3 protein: CASNQGIEAFF. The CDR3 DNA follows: TGCGCCAGCAACCAGGGTATTGAAGCTTTCTTT.

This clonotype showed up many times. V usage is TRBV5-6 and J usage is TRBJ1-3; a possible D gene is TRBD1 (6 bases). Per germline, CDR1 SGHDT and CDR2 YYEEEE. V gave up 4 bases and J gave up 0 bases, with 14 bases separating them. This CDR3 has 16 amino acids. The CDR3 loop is CASSAYRVGSGNTIYF. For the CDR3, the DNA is TGTGCCAGCAGCGCTTACAGGGTTGGCTCTGGAAACACCATATATTTT.

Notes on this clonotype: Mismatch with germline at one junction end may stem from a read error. In DNA, the CDR3 is TGTGCCGGCAGCGAGAGTAGTGGGGTAAGGAGATACGAGCAGTACTTC. It specifies CAGSESSGVRRYEQYF. This chain connects TRBV7-9 to TRBJ2-7; D gene ambiguous. CDR3 length: 16 amino acids. Germline loops: CDR1 SEHNR, CDR2 FQNEAQ (reference sequence). The whole variable domain, remainder taken from reference TRBV7-9 and TRBJ2-7, is DTGVSQNPRHKITKRGQNVTFRCDPISEHNRLYWYRQTLGQGPEFLTYFQNEAQLEKSRLLSDRFSAERPKGSFSTLEIQRTEQGDSAMYLCAGSESSGVRRYEQYFGPGTRLTVT.

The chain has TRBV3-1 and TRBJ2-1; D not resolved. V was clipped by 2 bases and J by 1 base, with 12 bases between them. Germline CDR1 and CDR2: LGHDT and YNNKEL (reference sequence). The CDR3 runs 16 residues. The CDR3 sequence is CASSQWRLGSYNEQFF. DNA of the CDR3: TGTGCCAGCAGCCAATGGCGTCTGGGATCCTACAATGAGCAGTTCTTC.

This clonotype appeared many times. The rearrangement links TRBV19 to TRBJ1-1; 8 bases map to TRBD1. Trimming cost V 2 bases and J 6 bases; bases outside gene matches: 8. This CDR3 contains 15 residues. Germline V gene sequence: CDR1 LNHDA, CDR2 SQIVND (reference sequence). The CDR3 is CASSISPTGEAEAFF. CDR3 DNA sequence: TGTGCCAGTAGTATATCCCCGACAGGGGAGGCTGAAGCTTTCTTT. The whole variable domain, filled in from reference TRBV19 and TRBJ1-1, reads DGGITQSPKYLFRKEGQNVTLSCEQNLNHDAMYWYRQDPGQGLRLIYYSQIVNDFQKGDIAEGYSVSREKKESFPLTVTSAQKNPTAFYLCASSISPTGEAEAFFGQGTRLTVV.

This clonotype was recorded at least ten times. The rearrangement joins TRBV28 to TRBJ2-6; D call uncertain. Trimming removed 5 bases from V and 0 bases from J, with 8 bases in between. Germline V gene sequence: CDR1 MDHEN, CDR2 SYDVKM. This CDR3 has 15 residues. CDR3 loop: CASSLTLSGANVLTF. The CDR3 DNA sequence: TGTGCCAGCAGTCTCACGCTCTCTGGGGCCAACGTCCTGACTTTC. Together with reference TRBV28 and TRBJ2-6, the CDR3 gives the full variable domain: DVKVTQSSRYLVKRTGEKVFLECVQDMDHENMFWYRQDPGLGLRLIYFSYDVKMKEKGDIPEGYSVSREKKERFSLILESASTNQTSMYLCASSLTLSGANVLTFGAGSRLTVL.

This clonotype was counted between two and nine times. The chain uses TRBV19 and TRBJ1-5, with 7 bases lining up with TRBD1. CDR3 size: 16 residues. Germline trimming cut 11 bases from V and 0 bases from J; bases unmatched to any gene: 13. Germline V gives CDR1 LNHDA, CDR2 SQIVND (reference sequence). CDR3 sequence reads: CAVTGDSYYSNQPQHF. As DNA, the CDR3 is TGTGCCGTCACTGGGGACAGTTATTATAGCAATCAGCCCCAGCATTTT. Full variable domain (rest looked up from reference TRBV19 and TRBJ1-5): DGGITQSPKYLFRKEGQNVTLSCEQNLNHDAMYWYRQDPGQGLRLIYYSQIVNDFQKGDIAEGYSVSREKKESFPLTVTSAQKNPTAFYLCAVTGDSYYSNQPQHFGDGTRLSIL.

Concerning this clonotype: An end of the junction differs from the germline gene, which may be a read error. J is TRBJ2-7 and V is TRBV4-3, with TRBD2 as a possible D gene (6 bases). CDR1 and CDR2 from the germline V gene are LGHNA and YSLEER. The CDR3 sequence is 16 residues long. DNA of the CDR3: TGCGCCAGCAGCCAATCACGCGCGACGGGGGTCTACGAGCAGTATTTC. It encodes CASSQSRATGVYEQYF.

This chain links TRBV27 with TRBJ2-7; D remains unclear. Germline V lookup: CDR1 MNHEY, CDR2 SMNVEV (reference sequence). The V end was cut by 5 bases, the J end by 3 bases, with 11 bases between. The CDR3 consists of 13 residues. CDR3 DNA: TGTGCCAGCAGTCCGAACTTCCTCTACGAGCAGTACTTC. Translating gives CASSPNFLYEQYF.

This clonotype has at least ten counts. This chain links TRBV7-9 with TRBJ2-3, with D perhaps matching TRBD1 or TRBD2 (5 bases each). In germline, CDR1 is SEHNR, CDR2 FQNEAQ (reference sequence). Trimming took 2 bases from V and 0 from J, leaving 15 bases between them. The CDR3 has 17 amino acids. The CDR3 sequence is CASSLSTGTDSTDTQYF. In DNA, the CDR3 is TGTGCCAGCAGCTTATCAACCGGGACGGACAGCACAGATACGCAGTATTTT.

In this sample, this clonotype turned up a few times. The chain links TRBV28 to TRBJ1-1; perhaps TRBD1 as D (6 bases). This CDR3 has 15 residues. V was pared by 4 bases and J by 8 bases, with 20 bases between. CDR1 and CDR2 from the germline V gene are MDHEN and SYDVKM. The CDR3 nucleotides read TGTGCCAGCAGTTACCCGACAGGACGAACACTAGAAGCTTTCTTT. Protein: CASSYPTGRTLEAFF.

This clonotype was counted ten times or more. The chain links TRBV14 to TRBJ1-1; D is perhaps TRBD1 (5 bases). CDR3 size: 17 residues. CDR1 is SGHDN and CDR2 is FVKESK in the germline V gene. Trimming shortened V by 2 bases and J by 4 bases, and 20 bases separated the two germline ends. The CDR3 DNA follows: TGTGCCAGCAGCCAAAGGGGTCGAGGAGGGGTTGGCACTGAAGCTTTCTTT. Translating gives CASSQRGRGGVGTEAFF.

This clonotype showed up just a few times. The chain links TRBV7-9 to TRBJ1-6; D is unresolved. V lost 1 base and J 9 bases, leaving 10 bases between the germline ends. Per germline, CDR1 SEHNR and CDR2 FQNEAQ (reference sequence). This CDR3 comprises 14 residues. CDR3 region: CASSLGQDGSPLHF. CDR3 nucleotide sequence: TGTGCCAGCAGCTTAGGTCAGGACGGTTCACCCCTCCACTTT.

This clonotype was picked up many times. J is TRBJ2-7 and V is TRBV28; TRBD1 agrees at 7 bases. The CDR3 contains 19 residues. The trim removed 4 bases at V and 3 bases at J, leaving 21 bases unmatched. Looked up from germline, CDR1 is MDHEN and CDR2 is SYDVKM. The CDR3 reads CASSSYVPGQTRPLYEQYF. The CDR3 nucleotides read TGTGCCAGCAGTTCTTATGTACCGGGACAGACCCGGCCCCTCTACGAGCAGTACTTC. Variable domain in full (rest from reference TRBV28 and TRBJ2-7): DVKVTQSSRYLVKRTGEKVFLECVQDMDHENMFWYRQDPGLGLRLIYFSYDVKMKEKGDIPEGYSVSREKKERFSLILESASTNQTSMYLCASSSYVPGQTRPLYEQYFGPGTRLTVT.

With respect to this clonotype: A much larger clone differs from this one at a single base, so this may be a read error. The CDR3: CASSYLDREIENIQYF. The CDR3 DNA is TGTGCCAGCAGCTATTTGGACAGGGAAATCGAAAACATTCAGTACTTC. The chain recombines TRBV5-6 with TRBJ2-4, with TRBD1 identical over 8 bases. The CDR3 consists of 16 residues. Germline-derived CDR1 and CDR2 are SGHDT and YYEEEE. Trimming at V came to 3 bases and at J to 5 bases, leaving 10 bases not matched to a gene.

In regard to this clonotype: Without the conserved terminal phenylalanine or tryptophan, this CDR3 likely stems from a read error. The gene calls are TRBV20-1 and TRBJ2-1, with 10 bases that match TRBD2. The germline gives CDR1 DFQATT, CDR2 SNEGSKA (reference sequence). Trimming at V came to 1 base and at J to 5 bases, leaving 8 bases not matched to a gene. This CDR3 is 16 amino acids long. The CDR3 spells CSARAPVAGGNNEQFS. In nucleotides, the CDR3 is TGCAGTGCTAGAGCTCCGGTAGCGGGGGGCAACAATGAGCAGTTCTCC.

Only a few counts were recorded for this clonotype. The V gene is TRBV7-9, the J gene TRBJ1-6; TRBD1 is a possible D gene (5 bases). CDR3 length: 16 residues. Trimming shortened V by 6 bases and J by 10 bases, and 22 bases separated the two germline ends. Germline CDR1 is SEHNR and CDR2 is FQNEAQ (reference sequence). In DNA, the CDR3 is TGTGCCAGCAGGCGCGCCGGAGGCAGGGCGCCGTCACCCCTCCACTTT. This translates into CASRRAGGRAPSPLHF.

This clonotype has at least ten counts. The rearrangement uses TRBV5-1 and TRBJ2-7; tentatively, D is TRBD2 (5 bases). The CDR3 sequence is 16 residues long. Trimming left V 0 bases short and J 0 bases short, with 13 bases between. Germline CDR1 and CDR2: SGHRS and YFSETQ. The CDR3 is CASSLVSRVGSYEQYF. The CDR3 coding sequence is TGCGCCAGCAGCTTGGTCTCGAGGGTAGGCTCCTACGAGCAGTACTTC.

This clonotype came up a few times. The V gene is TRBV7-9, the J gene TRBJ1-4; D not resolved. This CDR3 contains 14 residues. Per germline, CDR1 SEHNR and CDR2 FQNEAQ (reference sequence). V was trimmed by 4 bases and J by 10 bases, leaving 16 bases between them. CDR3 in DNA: TGTGCCAGCAGCTCACCAACCAGCCCTGGAAAACTGTTTTTT. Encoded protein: CASSSPTSPGKLFF.

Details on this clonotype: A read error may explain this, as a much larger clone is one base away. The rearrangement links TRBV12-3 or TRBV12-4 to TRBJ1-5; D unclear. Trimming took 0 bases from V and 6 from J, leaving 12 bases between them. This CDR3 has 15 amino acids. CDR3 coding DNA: TGTGCCAGCAGTTTAGCCAAACGTGGTACTCAGCCCCAGCATTTT. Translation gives CASSLAKRGTQPQHF.

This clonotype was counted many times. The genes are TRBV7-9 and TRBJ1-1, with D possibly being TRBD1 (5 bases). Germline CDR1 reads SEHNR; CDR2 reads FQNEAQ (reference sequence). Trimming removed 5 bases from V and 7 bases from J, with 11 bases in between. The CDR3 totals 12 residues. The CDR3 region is CASSTGANEAFF. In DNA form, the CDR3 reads TGTGCCAGCAGCACCGGGGCGAATGAAGCTTTCTTT. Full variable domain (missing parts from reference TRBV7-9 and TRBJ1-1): DTGVSQNPRHKITKRGQNVTFRCDPISEHNRLYWYRQTLGQGPEFLTYFQNEAQLEKSRLLSDRFSAERPKGSFSTLEIQRTEQGDSAMYLCASSTGANEAFFGQGTRLTVV.